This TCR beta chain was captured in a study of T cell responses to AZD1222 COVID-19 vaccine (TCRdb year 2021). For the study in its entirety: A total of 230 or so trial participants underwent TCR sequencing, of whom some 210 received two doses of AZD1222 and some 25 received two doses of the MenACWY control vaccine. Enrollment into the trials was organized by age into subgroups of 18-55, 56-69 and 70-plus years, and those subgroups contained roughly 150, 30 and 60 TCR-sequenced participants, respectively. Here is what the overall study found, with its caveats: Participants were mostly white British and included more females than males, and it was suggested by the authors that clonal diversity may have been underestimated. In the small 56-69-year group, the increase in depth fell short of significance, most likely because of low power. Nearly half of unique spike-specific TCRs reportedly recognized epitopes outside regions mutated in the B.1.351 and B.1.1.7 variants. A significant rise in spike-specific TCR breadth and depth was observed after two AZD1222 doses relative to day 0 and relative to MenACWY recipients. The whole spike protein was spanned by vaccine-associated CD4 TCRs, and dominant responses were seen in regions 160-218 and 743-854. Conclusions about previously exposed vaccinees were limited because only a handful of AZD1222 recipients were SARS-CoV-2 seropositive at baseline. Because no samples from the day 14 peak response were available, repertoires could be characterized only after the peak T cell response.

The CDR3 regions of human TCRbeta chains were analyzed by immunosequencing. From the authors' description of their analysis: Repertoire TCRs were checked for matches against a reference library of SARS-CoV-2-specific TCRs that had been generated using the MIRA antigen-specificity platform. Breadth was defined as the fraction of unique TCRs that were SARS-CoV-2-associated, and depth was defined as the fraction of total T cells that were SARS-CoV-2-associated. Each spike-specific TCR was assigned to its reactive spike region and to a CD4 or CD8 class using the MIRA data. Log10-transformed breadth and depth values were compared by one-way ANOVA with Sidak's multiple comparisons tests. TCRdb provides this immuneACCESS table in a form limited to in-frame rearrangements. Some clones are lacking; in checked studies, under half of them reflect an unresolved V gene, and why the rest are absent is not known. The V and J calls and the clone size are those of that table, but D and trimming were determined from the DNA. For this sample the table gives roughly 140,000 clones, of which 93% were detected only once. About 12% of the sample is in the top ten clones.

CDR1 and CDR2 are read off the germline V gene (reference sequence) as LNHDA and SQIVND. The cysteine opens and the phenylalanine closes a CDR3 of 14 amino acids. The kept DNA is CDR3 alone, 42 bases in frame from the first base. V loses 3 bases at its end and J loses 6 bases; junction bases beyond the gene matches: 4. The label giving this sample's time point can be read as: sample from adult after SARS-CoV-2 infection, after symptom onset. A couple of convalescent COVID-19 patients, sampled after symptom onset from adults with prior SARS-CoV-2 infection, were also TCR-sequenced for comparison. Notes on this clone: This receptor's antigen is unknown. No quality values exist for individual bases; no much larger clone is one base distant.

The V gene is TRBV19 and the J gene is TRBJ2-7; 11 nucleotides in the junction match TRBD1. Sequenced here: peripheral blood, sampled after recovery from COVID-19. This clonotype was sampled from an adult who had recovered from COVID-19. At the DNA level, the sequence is TGTGCCAGTAGTATCCCGGGACAGGGGGTCGAGCAGTACTTC. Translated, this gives CASSIPGQGVEQYF.